This TCR beta chain is from a study of blood T cell repertoires in COVID-19. At the level of the study: From T cells, B-cell-depleted T cells, or PBMCs came the material, which was cDNA or gDNA.

This CDR3 is 15 amino acids long. Germline V gene sequence: CDR1 SGHDN, CDR2 FVKESK. Germline trimming cut 1 base from V and 2 bases from J; bases unmatched to any gene: 4. Method: immunoSEQ multiplex PCR; TCRdb's copy keeps in-frame clones and lacks some. This table has under 95,000 clones, around nine tenths appearing once. The V call is TRBV14, the J call TRBJ1-1, with 7 bases that match TRBD1. The receptor was derived from a man aged 40-50 years with acute or convalescent COVID-19. The sample taken for sequencing was peripheral blood. CDR3 coding DNA: TGTGCCAGCAGCCAAGGACAGGGCCTAAACACTGAAGCTTTCTTT. Translating gives CASSQGQGLNTEAFF. The entire variable domain, with the rest obtained from reference TRBV14 and TRBJ1-1, is as follows: EAGVTQFPSHSVIEKGQTVTLRCDPISGHDNLYWYRRVMGKEIKFLLHFVKESKQDESGMPNNRFLAERTGGTYSTLKVQPAELEDSGVYFCASSQGQGLNTEAFFGQGTRLTVV.